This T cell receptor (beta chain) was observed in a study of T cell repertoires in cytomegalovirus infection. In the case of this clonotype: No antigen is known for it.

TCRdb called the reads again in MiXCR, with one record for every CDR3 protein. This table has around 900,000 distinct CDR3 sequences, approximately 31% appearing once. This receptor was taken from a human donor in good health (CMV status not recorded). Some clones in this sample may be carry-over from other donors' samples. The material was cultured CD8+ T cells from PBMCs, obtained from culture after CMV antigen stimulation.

The CDR3 region has the DNA TGTGCCATCAGTGACCTAGCGGGGGGAAAATACAATGAGCAGTTCTTC. Its protein product is CAISDLAGGKYNEQFF. The chain couples TRBV10-3 to TRBJ2-1, with 11 bases that match TRBD2. This CDR3 has 16 amino acids. With V trimmed by 3 bases and J by 4 bases, 5 bases remained unmatched. Germline CDR1 ENHRY, CDR2 SYGVKD.